This TCR beta chain was obtained from a study of identical twins. Study-wide results and limits: A lower insertion count was a feature of abundant cord blood beta clonotypes, with no such feature in memory repertoires.

Via MiXCR, TCRdb re-called the 5' RACE reads, giving one row per CDR3 protein. Of approximately 500,000 distinct CDR3 sequences detected, 24% appear once; the ten largest clones hold over 2.5%. This clonotype has more than one count but fewer than ten. No antigen is known for it. All donors were healthy Caucasians. This CDR3 region has 15 residues. The ends lost 4 bases at V and 1 base at J; junction bases unmatched: 2. This sample also belongs to another study, concerning T cells expressing NK-cell markers.

The rearrangement links TRBV12-3 or TRBV12-4 to TRBJ2-5, with 11 bases matching TRBD2. Sample: CD4+ T cells sorted from blood. The receptor was isolated from a woman between 18 and 30 years old in good health. Here the CDR3 DNA reads TGTGCCAGCAGTTCTAGCGGGGGGCCCCAAGAGACCCAGTACTTC. Protein product: CASSSSGGPQETQYF.